The TCR beta chain described here comes from a study of cytomegalovirus exposure and HLA in healthy donors. This clone was picked up one time. Its target is unknown. Primers included in the PCR were 60 Vbeta and 13 Jbeta primers. The protocol was immunoSEQ multiplex PCR, while the TCRdb copy is restricted to in-frame clones and leaves out a portion. This table has roughly 200,000 clones, roughly 85% appearing once. V was pared by 5 bases and J by 4 bases, with 9 bases of the junction left unmatched. The germline CDR1 and CDR2 sequences are MNHEY and SVGAGI. The CDR3 runs to 15 residues. Notes on the study in general: Later work associated roughly 15,000 TCR beta sequences with HLA alleles at 0.05 false discovery rate. Among TCR sequences, most were rare, though some public TCRs appeared in many donors.

This clonotype was obtained from a woman aged 40-49 years in good health and CMV-seronegative. The sequencing sample was made of PBMCs. V usage is TRBV6-5 and J usage is TRBJ2-5; TRBD2 matches at 8 bases. The CDR3 is CASSPLGRGTETQYF. The DNA of the CDR3 is TGTGCCAGCAGTCCACTCGGGAGGGGGACAGAGACCCAGTACTTC.